A single sample is the source of the 31 T cell receptor beta chains below, sequenced in a study of blood T cells in healthy people across ages. For the second PCR, which ran for roughly 7 to 11 cycles, a sample-barcoded 5' primer and a J-beta primer mix were used. TCRdb independently ran MiXCR on the 5' RACE reads; one entry per CDR3 protein. The sample lists 700,000 to 950,000 distinct CDR3 sequences, roughly 45% occurring once. The material sequenced was blood. The source is a woman aged 55 to 70 in good health.

The chain carries TRBV5-8 and TRBJ1-2; D is unresolved. The CDR3 runs 13 residues. CDR1 and CDR2 from the germline V gene are SGHTS and YDEGEE. The V gene lost 7 bases and the J gene lost 9 bases, with 19 bases spanning the gap. For the CDR3, the DNA is TGTGCCAGCGGCAAAGAAGGAGGTCTGAGCTACACCTTC. Translation: CASGKEGGLSYTF.

This chain uses TRBV7-3 with TRBJ2-5; possible D gene TRBD1, 5 bases. V shed 2 bases and J shed 3 bases, with 10 bases lying between them. There are 14 residues in the CDR3. Germline V gives CDR1 SGHTA, CDR2 FQGTGA. In nucleotides, the CDR3 is TGTGCCAGCAGCTTAGGACACCAAAAAGAGACCCAGTACTTC. It is translated as CASSLGHQKETQYF.

The chain uses TRBV12-3 or TRBV12-4 and TRBJ1-4; a possible D gene is TRBD1 (5 bases). The CDR3 has 14 residues. Trimming pared 5 bases from V and 5 bases from J, leaving 12 bases between. CDR3 sequence reads: CASSGTALNEKLFF. In DNA form, the CDR3 reads TGTGCCAGCAGTGGGACTGCCTTGAATGAAAAACTGTTTTTT.

The chain employs TRBV4-1 and TRBJ2-5; D is uncertain. TRBJ2-7 matches the DNA end more closely, so the J call is doubtful. The CDR3 contains 19 residues. Germline loops: CDR1 MGHRA, CDR2 YSYEKL. This chain's CDR3 is CASSQDRSVYASDLLEQYF. For the CDR3, the DNA is TGCGCCAGCAGCCAAGATCGGAGTGTTTACGCTAGTGACCTGCTCGAGCAGTACTTC.

V is TRBV20-1 and J is TRBJ2-1; tentatively, D is TRBD2 (5 bases). The V end lost 4 bases, the J end lost 5 bases, and 12 bases lay between the germline ends. CDR1 is DFQATT, CDR2 SNEGSKA, per germline (reference sequence). The CDR3 contains 13 residues. The CDR3 spells CSATAVYNNEQFF. Written as DNA, the CDR3 is TGCAGTGCTACAGCGGTGTACAACAATGAGCAGTTCTTC.

The V gene is TRBV25-1, the J gene TRBJ2-5, with D unresolved. The germline gives CDR1 MGHDK, CDR2 SYGVNS. This CDR3 is 15 amino acids long. Trimming cost V 3 bases and J 11 bases, with 22 bases left between them. DNA of the CDR3: TGTGCCAGCAGTGACACACAGAAGAGATACAATGAGCAGTACTTC. This codes for CASSDTQKRYNEQYF. Looking up the rest from reference TRBV25-1 and TRBJ2-5 gives the full variable domain: EADIYQTPRYLVIGTGKKITLECSQTMGHDKMYWYQQDPGMELHLIHYSYGVNSTEKGDLSSESTVSRIRTEHFPLTLESARPSHTSQYLCASSDTQKRYNEQYFGPGTRLLVL.

V gene TRBV18 combines with J gene TRBJ2-3, with 11 bases identical to TRBD2. The CDR3 length is 17 residues. CDR1 is KGHSH and CDR2 is LQKENI in the germline V gene. V shed 4 bases and J 4 bases; nucleotides not matched to a gene: 10. The CDR3 bases are TGTGCCAGCTCACAAACCCCTAGCGGGAGGACGTCAGATACGCAGTATTTT. As protein: CASSQTPSGRTSDTQYF.

A single count supports this clonotype. V gene TRBV9 combines with J gene TRBJ2-3; D possibly corresponds to TRBD2 (7 bases). Germline CDR1 SGDLS, CDR2 YYNGEE. This CDR3 contains 16 residues. The V end lost 1 base, the J end lost 2 bases, and 14 bases lay between the germline ends. The CDR3 loop is CASSVSAGAVTDTQYF. The CDR3 DNA sequence: TGTGCCAGCAGCGTATCGGCGGGGGCCGTCACAGATACGCAGTATTTT. The full variable domain, completed using reference TRBV9 and TRBJ2-3, is DSGVTQTPKHLITATGQRVTLRCSPRSGDLSVYWYQQSLDQGLQFLIQYYNGEERAKGNILERFSAQQFPDLHSELNLSSLELGDSALYFCASSVSAGAVTDTQYFGPGTRLTVL.

The chain couples TRBV3-1 to TRBJ2-4; D is ambiguous. The J call may be mistaken, given a closer DNA end match to TRBJ2-7. The germline CDR1 and CDR2 sequences are LGHDT and YNNKEL (reference sequence). The CDR3 covers 17 residues. Here the CDR3 DNA reads TGTGCCAGCAGCGCCGAACCGGTAACTTACGGGTGGTACGAGCAGTACTTC. Encoded protein: CASSAEPVTYGWYEQYF.

This clonotype was seen a handful of times. V gene TRBV7-2 combines with J gene TRBJ1-3, with TRBD1 matching over 8 bases. This CDR3 spans 15 amino acids. The germline CDR1 and CDR2 sequences are SGHTA and FQGNSA. Losses at the gene ends were 5 bases for V and 1 base for J; bases not matched to a gene: 4. CDR3 in DNA: TGTGCCAGCAGCCAAAACAGGGGGTCTGGAAACACCATATATTTT. Translation: CASSQNRGSGNTIYF.

A single count supports this clonotype. V is TRBV13 and J is TRBJ2-3; TRBD2 aligns across 7 bases. Germline V gene sequence: CDR1 PRHDT, CDR2 FYEKMQ (reference sequence). This CDR3 is built from 17 residues. Losses at the gene ends were 1 base for V and 2 bases for J; bases not matched to a gene: 9. Here the CDR3 DNA reads TGTGCCAGCAGCTTAGAATTCCCTAGCGGAGCCACAGATACGCAGTATTTT. Residues: CASSLEFPSGATDTQYF.

This clonotype has only a few counts. V gene TRBV20-1 combines with J gene TRBJ2-7; no reliable D call. The CDR3 is 15 amino acids. Trimming left V 0 bases short and J 2 bases short, with 14 bases between. Germline V gene sequence: CDR1 DFQATT, CDR2 SNEGSKA (reference sequence). The CDR3 nucleotides are TGCAGTGCTAGAGAGCGGAGCCAATACACCTACGAGCAGTACTTC. Its protein product is CSARERSQYTYEQYF.

The V call is TRBV5-1, the J call TRBJ2-1; D might be TRBD2 (7 bases). Germline V gene sequence: CDR1 SGHRS, CDR2 YFSETQ. The CDR3 consists of 17 residues. The V end was cut by 4 bases, the J end by 7 bases, with 24 bases between. The CDR3: CASSRGRSGGPRNEQFF. The CDR3 nucleotides are TGCGCCAGCAGCCGCGGGAGATCGGGGGGCCCTCGGAATGAGCAGTTCTTC.

This clonotype was recorded a few times. The chain couples TRBV27 to TRBJ2-1; D not resolved. The CDR3 has 12 residues. Germline V gene sequence: CDR1 MNHEY, CDR2 SMNVEV (reference sequence). Between the trimmed V and J ends, which lost 6 bases and 14 bases, there was a span of 17 bases. The CDR3 region has the DNA TGTGCCAGCAGCACTACCGGGTATCAAGAGTTCTTC. It specifies CASSTTGYQEFF.

This clonotype turned up a few times. The V call is TRBV27, the J call TRBJ2-5, with TRBD2 matching 8 bases. There are 15 residues in the CDR3. Germline trimming cut 7 bases from V and 5 bases from J; bases unmatched to any gene: 12. CDR1 MNHEY and CDR2 SMNVEV come from the germline V gene (reference sequence). CDR3 nucleotide sequence: TGTGCCAGCATAGGAAGCGGGGGCGGGAGGGAGACCCAGTACTTC. Residues: CASIGSGGGRETQYF.

This clonotype was seen just once. The chain has TRBV7-9 and TRBJ1-2, with D unresolved. This CDR3 is built from 16 residues. The V end was cut by 5 bases, the J end by 6 bases, with 22 bases between. The germline V gene has CDR1 SEHNR and CDR2 FQNEAQ (reference sequence). Here the CDR3 reads CASSPRLRGRNHGYTF. The CDR3 nucleotides read TGTGCCAGCAGCCCTCGACTCAGAGGGAGGAACCATGGCTACACCTTC.

The chain couples TRBV11-2 to TRBJ2-7; D is undetermined. The CDR3 is 12 amino acids. Germline V gene sequence: CDR1 SGHAT, CDR2 FQNNGV. Trimming shortened V by 4 bases and J by 7 bases, and 11 bases separated the two germline ends. The CDR3 spells CASSSGRREQYF. The DNA for the CDR3 is TGTGCCAGCAGCTCCGGCCGTCGAGAGCAGTACTTC.

Concerning this clonotype: At one of its ends the junction is not consistent with the germline gene, which may arise from a read error. The V and J genes are TRBV6-5 and TRBJ2-5, with 11 bases aligning to TRBD1. Germline V gene sequence: CDR1 MNHEY, CDR2 SVGAGI. The CDR3 runs 15 residues. The CDR3 DNA is TGTGCCAGCAGTTGCCAGGGACAGGGGGTGGAGACCCAGTACTTT. This sequence encodes CASSCQGQGVETQYF.

Concerning this clonotype: An end of the junction does not agree with germline; a read error may underlie this. V usage is TRBV5-1 and J usage is TRBJ1-1; possibly TRBD1 for D (6 bases). The CDR3 sequence is 15 residues long. Germline lookup yields CDR1 SGHRS and CDR2 YFSETQ. The CDR3 reads CASSLWGAENSEAFF. DNA for the CDR3: TGCGCCAGCAGCTTGTGGGGGGCGGAGAACTCTGAAGCTTTCTTT.

This clonotype was counted between two and nine times. The chain has TRBV7-2 and TRBJ1-1; no firm D call. The germline V gene has CDR1 SGHTA and CDR2 FQGNSA. The V end was cut by 1 base, the J end by 0 bases, with 12 bases between. The CDR3 has 16 amino acids. The CDR3 sequence is CASSLVWGTMNTEAFF. The CDR3 DNA follows: TGTGCCAGCAGCTTAGTATGGGGTACCATGAACACTGAAGCTTTCTTT. The full variable domain, its missing parts supplied by reference TRBV7-2 and TRBJ1-1, is GAGVSQSPSNKVTEKGKDVELRCDPISGHTALYWYRQSLGQGLEFLIYFQGNSAPDKSGLPSDRFSAERTGGSVSTLTIQRTQQEDSAVYLCASSLVWGTMNTEAFFGQGTRLTVV.

This clonotype was detected a few times. The chain recombines TRBV7-8 with TRBJ2-1, with D perhaps matching TRBD2 (6 bases). CDR1 is SGHVS and CDR2 is FQNEAQ in the germline V gene. Trimming shortened V by 0 bases and J by 5 bases, and 11 bases separated the two germline ends. CDR3 size: 15 residues. The CDR3 DNA reads TGTGCCAGCAGCTTAGCGCGGGGCAGAAACAATGAGCAGTTCTTC. Translated, it gives CASSLARGRNNEQFF.

The V and J genes are TRBV29-1 and TRBJ2-7; the D is unclear. The CDR3 is made up of 10 amino acids. CDR1 and CDR2 (germline): SQVTM, ANQGSEA. Trimming took 4 bases from V and 9 from J, leaving 10 bases between them. CDR3 coding DNA: TGCAGCGTTGGGGCCCTTGGGCAGTACTTC. As protein: CSVGALGQYF.

This clonotype was detected a few times. The chain has TRBV20-1 and TRBJ2-7; 9 positions match TRBD1. In germline, CDR1 is DFQATT, CDR2 SNEGSKA (reference sequence). CDR3 length: 12 amino acids. V was pared by 5 bases and J by 4 bases, with 3 bases of the junction left unmatched. The CDR3 sequence: CSARTGDYEQYF. Here the CDR3 DNA reads TGCAGTGCTCGGACAGGGGATTACGAGCAGTACTTC.

The V call is TRBV12-3 or TRBV12-4, the J call TRBJ2-7; unclear D gene. The CDR3 has 14 residues. The germline V and J ends were trimmed by 10 bases and 3 bases, with 19 bases remaining between them. The CDR3 coding sequence is TGTGCCACCTCAGTTGCGCACAGCCTCTACGAGCAGTACTTC. It translates to CATSVAHSLYEQYF.

The chain joins TRBV29-1 to TRBJ1-4, with a tentative D call TRBD1 (5 bases). The CDR3 spans 12 residues. The ends were cut back, 0 bases at V and 15 bases at J, with 14 bases in the middle. Per germline, CDR1 SQVTM and CDR2 ANQGSEA. The CDR3 bases are TGCAGCGTTGAAGAACCCCGGGACTCGGTGTTTTTT. Its protein is CSVEEPRDSVFF.

This clonotype was seen once. The CDR3 loop is CASSLYGASTGELFF. The CDR3 nucleotides read TGCGCCAGCAGCTTGTATGGCGCGTCCACCGGGGAGCTGTTTTTT. The chain has TRBV5-1 and TRBJ2-2, with D unclear. The CDR3 spans 15 residues. Per germline, CDR1 SGHRS and CDR2 YFSETQ. Trimming shortened V by 1 base and J by 4 bases, and 11 bases separated the two germline ends. The whole variable domain, filled in from reference TRBV5-1 and TRBJ2-2, reads KAGVTQTPRYLIKTRGQQVTLSCSPISGHRSVSWYQQTPGQGLQFLFEYFSETQRNKGNFPGRFSGRQFSNSRSEMNVSTLELGDSALYLCASSLYGASTGELFFGEGSRLTVL.

The V and J genes are TRBV5-1 and TRBJ2-1; TRBD1 matches 9 bases. The CDR3 totals 16 residues. Germline V gives CDR1 SGHRS, CDR2 YFSETQ. J gave up 5 bases and V 5 bases, and 11 bases lay outside the gene matches. The CDR3 spells CASRPTGGSPHNEQFF. CDR3 sequence (DNA): TGCGCCAGCAGGCCCACAGGGGGCAGTCCTCACAATGAGCAGTTCTTC.

The chain combines TRBV20-1 with TRBJ2-7; 9 positions match TRBD2. The CDR3 runs to 15 residues. J lost 3 bases, V lost 1 base, and 7 bases had no gene match. Looked up from germline, CDR1 is DFQATT and CDR2 is SNEGSKA (reference sequence). CDR3: CSARGGLAGLYEQYF. CDR3 bases: TGCAGTGCTAGAGGGGGGCTAGCGGGACTCTACGAGCAGTACTTC.

In its sample, this clonotype was seen many times. This chain uses TRBV7-2 with TRBJ2-7; 10 positions agree with TRBD1. In germline, CDR1 is SGHTA, CDR2 FQGNSA. V trimming: 5 bases; J trimming: 3 bases; junction bases outside the gene matches: 7. The CDR3 contains 15 residues. The CDR3 protein is CASSIGQGEFYEQYF. The CDR3, as DNA: TGTGCCAGCAGCATAGGACAGGGGGAGTTCTACGAGCAGTACTTC.

This chain uses TRBV6-5 with TRBJ2-3; possibly TRBD1 for D (6 bases). Per germline, CDR1 MNHEY and CDR2 SVGAGI. V lost 2 bases and J lost 0, with 9 bases in between. The CDR3 spans 15 residues. CDR3 in DNA: TGTGCCAGCAGTTACCGAGGACAGAGCACAGATACGCAGTATTTT. It is translated as CASSYRGQSTDTQYF.

V gene TRBV4-1 combines with J gene TRBJ1-2; D perhaps matches TRBD1 (5 bases). The CDR3 has 15 residues. V lost 1 base and J lost 8, with 17 bases in between. CDR1 and CDR2 from the germline V gene are MGHRA and YSYEKL. The CDR3 is CASSQASGTREGYTF. The CDR3 nucleotides are TGCGCCAGCAGCCAAGCATCCGGGACTAGAGAGGGCTACACCTTC.